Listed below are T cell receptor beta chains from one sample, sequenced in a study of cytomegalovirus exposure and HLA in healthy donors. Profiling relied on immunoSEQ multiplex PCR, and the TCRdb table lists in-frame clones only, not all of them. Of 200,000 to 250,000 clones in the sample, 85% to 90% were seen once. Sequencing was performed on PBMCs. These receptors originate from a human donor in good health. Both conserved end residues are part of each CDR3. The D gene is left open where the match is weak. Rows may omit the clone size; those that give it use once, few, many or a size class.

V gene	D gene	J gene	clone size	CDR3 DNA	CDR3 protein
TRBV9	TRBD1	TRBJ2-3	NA	TGTGCCAGCAGCGCCCGACAGGGAACCACAGATACGCAGTATTTT	CASSARQGTTDTQYF
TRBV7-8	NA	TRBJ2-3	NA	TGTGCCAGCAGCTTGCGGGATACGCAGTATTTT	CASSLRDTQYF
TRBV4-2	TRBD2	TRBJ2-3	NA	TGTGCCAGCAGCCAAGATCTAGCGGGAGGGCGGAGAGATACGCAGTATTTT	CASSQDLAGGRRDTQYF
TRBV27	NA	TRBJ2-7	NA	TGTGCCAGCAGTTTAAACCCGGGTCCCCCCGACGAGCAGTACTTC	CASSLNPGPPDEQYF
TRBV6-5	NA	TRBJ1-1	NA	TGTGCCAGCAGTGGACCGGGAAACACTGAAGCTTTCTTT	CASSGPGNTEAFF
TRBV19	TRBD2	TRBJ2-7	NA	TGTGCCAGTAGCGAACTGGGCGGGAGGGACGAGCAGTACTTC	CASSELGGRDEQYF
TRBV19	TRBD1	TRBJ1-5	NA	TGTGCCAGTAGTCGGGACAGGGAAGCCTATAGCAATCAGCCCCAGCATTTT	CASSRDREAYSNQPQHF
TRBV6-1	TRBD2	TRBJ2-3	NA	TGTGCCAGCGAAAATAGCGGGAGAATCACAGATACGCAGTATTTT	CASENSGRITDTQYF
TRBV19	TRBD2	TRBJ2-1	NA	TGTGCCAGTAGTATAGGACTAGCGGGGGGTCCCCGTGAGCAGTTCTTC	CASSIGLAGGPREQFF
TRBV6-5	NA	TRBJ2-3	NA	TGTGCCAGCAGTATGAGAGATACGCAGTATTTT	CASSMRDTQYF
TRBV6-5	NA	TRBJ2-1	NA	TGTGCCAGCAGTTACTCATCTAGCGCATACGTGGGTGAGCAGTTCTTC	CASSYSSSAYVGEQFF
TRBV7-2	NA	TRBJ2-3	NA	TGTGCCAGCAGCTTATATCAGGGTAGCACAGATACGCAGTATTTT	CASSLYQGSTDTQYF
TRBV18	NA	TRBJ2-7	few	TGTGCCAGCTCACCTCAGACAGGAAAATACGAGCAGTACTTC	CASSPQTGKYEQYF
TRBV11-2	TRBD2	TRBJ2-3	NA	TGTGCCAGCAGCCCCCTGCGACTAGCGGGAGGCCTCGGCACAGATACGCAGTATTTT	CASSPLRLAGGLGTDTQYF
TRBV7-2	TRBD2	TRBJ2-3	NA	TGTGCCAGCAGCTTACGCGGGAGGGCTGGGGATACGCAGTATTTT	CASSLRGRAGDTQYF
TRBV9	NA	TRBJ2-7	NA	TGTGCCAGCAGCGTAGTAGGCGACAGCTCCTACGAGCAGTACTTC	CASSVVGDSSYEQYF
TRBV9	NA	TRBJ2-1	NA	TGTGCCAGCAGCTTATTAGCCGGGAGCTTTGGGGATGAGCAGTTCTTC	CASSLLAGSFGDEQFF
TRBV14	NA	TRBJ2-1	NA	TGTGCCAGCAGCCAAGAGAGGGATAGCTCCTACAATGAGCAGTTCTTC	CASSQERDSSYNEQFF
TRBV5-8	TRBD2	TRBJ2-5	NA	TGTGCCAGCAGCGCCGGGACTAGCGTTACAAGCGAGACCCAGTACTTC	CASSAGTSVTSETQYF
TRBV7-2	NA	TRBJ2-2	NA	TGTGCCAGCAGCTTAGCGCTCGGAGCAACGAACACCGGGGAGCTGTTTTTT	CASSLALGATNTGELFF
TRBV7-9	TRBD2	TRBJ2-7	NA	TGTGCCAGCAGCCGATTAGCGGGCAGTTTCTACGAGCAGTACTTC	CASSRLAGSFYEQYF
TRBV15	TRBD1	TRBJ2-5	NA	TGTGCCACCAGCATAGGACAGGGCAAAGTGGAGACCCAGTACTTC	CATSIGQGKVETQYF
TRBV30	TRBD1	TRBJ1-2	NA	TGTGCCTGGAGTGGGGGGGGGACAGGGAACTATGGCTACACCTTC	CAWSGGGTGNYGYTF
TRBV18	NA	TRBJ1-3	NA	TGTGCCAGCTCACCGCGGACAGTCGGAAACACCATATATTTT	CASSPRTVGNTIYF
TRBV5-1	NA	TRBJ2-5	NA	TGCGCCAGCAGCTTGGGGCCCCGGACAGCAACAGACCAAGAGACCCAGTACTTC	CASSLGPRTATDQETQYF